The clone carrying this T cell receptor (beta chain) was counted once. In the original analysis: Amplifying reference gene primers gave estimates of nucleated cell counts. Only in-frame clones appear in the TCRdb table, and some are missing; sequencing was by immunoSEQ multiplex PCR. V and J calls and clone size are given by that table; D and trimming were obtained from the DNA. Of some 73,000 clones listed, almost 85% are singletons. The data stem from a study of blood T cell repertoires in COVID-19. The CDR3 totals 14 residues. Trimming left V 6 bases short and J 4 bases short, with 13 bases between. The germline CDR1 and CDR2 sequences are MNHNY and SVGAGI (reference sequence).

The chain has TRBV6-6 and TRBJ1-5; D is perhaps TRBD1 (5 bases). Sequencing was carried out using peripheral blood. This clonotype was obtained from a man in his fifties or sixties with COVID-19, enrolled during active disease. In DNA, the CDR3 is TGTGCCAGCAGCCCGGGGGGGGGAAATCAGCCCCAGCATTTT. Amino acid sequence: CASSPGGGNQPQHF.